This TCR beta chain was sequenced in a study of blood T cells in healthy people across ages. Alongside a J-beta primer mix, a sample-barcoded 5' primer served in a second PCR lasting roughly 7 to 11 cycles. Using its own MiXCR run on the 5' RACE reads, TCRdb lists one record per CDR3 protein. The table has roughly 730,000 distinct CDR3 sequences, roughly 56% seen once. This clonotype has just a few counts. The CDR3 extends over 11 amino acids. Germline CDR1 reads SGHVS; CDR2 reads FQNEAQ. Trimming took off 5 bases at V and 12 bases at J, with 11 bases between the two ends. The extraction recovered at least 6 micrograms of total RNA per sample.

This chain links TRBV7-8 with TRBJ2-1; unclear D gene. This sequence originates from a middle-aged man in good health. Material for sequencing was blood. CDR3 nucleotides: TGTGCCAGCAGCCCCGGTAGGGTGCAGTTCTTC. Its translation: CASSPGRVQFF.